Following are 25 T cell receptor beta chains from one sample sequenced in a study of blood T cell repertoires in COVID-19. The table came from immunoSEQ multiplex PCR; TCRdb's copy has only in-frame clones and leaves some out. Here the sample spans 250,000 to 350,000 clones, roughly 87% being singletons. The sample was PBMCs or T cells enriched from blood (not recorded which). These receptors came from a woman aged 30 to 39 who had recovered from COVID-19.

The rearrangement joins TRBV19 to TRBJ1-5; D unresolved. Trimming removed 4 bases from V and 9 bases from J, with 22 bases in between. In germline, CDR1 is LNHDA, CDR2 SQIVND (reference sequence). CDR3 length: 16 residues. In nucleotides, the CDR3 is TGTGCCAGTAGTACCCCTTCTATTTCAGGAATCTGGCCCCAGCATTTT. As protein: CASSTPSISGIWPQHF.

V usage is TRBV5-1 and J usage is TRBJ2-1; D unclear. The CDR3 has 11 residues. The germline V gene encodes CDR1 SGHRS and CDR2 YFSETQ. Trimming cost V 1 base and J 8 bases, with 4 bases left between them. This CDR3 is CASSLRDEQFF. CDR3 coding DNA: TGCGCCAGCAGCTTGCGAGATGAGCAGTTCTTC.

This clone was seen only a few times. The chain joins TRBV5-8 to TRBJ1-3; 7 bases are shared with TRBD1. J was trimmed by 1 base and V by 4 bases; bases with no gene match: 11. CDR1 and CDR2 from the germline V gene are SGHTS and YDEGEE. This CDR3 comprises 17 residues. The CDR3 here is CASSPLRGLGSGNTIYF. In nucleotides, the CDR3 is TGTGCCAGCAGCCCCCTGAGGGGGCTGGGGTCTGGAAACACCATATATTTT.

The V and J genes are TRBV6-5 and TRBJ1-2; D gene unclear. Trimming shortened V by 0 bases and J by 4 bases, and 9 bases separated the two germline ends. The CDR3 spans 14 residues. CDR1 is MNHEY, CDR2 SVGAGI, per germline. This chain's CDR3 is CASSYSYSSYGYTF. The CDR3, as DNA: TGTGCCAGCAGTTACTCGTACAGTTCCTATGGCTACACCTTC.

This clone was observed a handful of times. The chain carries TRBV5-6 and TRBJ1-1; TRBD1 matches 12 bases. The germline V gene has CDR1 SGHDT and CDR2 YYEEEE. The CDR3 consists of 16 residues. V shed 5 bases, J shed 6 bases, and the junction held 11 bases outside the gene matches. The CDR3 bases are TGTGCCAGCAGTCCCTTACCGGGACAGGGGGCAGCTGAAGCTTTCTTT. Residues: CASSPLPGQGAAEAFF.

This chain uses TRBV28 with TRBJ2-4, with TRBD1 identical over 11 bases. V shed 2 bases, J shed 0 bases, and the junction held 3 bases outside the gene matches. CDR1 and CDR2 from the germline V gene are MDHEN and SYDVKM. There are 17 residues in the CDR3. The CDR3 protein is CASSLRDRGGAKNIQYF. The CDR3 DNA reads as TGTGCCAGCAGTTTAAGGGACAGGGGGGGAGCCAAAAACATTCAGTACTTC.

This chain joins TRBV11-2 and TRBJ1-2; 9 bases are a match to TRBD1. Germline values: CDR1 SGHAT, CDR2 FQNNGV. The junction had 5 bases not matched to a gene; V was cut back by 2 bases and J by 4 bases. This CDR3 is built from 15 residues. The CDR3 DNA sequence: TGTGCCAGCAGCTTAAGTACAGGGGGCGGCTATGGCTACACCTTC. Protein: CASSLSTGGGYGYTF.

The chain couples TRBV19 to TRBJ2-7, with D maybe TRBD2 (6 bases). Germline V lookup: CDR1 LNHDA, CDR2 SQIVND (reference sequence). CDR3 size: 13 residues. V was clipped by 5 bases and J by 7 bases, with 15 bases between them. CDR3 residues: CASSPSGSREQYF. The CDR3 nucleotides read TGTGCCAGTAGTCCCAGCGGGTCGCGGGAGCAGTACTTC. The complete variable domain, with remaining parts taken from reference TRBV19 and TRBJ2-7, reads DGGITQSPKYLFRKEGQNVTLSCEQNLNHDAMYWYRQDPGQGLRLIYYSQIVNDFQKGDIAEGYSVSREKKESFPLTVTSAQKNPTAFYLCASSPSGSREQYFGPGTRLTVT.

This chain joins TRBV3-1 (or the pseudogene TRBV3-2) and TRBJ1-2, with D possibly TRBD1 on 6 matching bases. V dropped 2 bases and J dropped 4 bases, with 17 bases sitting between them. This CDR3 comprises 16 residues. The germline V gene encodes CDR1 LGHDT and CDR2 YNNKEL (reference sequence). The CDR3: CASSQRGPGQLYGYTF. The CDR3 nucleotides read TGTGCCAGCAGCCAACGAGGGCCAGGACAGCTCTATGGCTACACCTTC.

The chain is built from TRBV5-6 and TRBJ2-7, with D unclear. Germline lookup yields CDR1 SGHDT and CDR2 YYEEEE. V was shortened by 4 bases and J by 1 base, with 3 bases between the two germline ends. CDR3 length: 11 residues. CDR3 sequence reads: CASSQSYEQYF. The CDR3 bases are TGTGCCAGCAGCCAGTCCTACGAGCAGTACTTC.

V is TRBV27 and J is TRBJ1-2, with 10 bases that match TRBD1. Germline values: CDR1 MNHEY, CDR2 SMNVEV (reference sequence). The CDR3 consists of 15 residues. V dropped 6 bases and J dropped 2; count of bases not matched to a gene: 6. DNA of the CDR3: TGTGCCAGCAGGCAGCCGGGACAGGGGAACTATGGCTACACCTTC. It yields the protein CASRQPGQGNYGYTF.

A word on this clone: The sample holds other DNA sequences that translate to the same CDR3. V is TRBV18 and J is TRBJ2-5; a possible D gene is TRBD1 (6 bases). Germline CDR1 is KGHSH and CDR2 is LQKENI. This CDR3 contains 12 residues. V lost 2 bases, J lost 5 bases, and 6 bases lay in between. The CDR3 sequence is CASSPTGETQYF. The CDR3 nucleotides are TGTGCCAGCTCACCAACAGGGGAGACCCAGTACTTC. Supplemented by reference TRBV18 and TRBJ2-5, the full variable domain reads NAGVMQNPRHLVRRRGQEARLRCSPMKGHSHVYWYRQLPEEGLKFMVYLQKENIIDESGMPKERFSAEFPKEGPSILRIQQVVRGDSAAYFCASSPTGETQYFGPGTRLLVL.

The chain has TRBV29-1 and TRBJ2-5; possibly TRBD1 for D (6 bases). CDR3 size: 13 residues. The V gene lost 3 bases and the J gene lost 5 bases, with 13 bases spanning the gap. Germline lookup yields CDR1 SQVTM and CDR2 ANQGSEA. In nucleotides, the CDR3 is TGCAGCGTTGAGATTGGGGGCCTCGAGACCCAGTACTTC. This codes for CSVEIGGLETQYF.

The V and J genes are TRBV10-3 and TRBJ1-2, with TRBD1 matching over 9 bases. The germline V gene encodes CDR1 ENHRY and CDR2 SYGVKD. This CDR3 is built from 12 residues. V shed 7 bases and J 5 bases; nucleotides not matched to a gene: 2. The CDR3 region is CAITTGGYGYTF. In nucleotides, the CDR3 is TGTGCCATCACGACAGGGGGGTATGGCTACACCTTC.

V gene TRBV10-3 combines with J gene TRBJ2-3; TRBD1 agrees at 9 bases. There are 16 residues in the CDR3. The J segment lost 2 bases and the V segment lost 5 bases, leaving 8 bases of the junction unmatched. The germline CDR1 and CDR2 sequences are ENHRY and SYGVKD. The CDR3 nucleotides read TGTGCCATCAGTCAAGACAGGGGGTCGCCCACAGATACGCAGTATTTT. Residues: CAISQDRGSPTDTQYF.

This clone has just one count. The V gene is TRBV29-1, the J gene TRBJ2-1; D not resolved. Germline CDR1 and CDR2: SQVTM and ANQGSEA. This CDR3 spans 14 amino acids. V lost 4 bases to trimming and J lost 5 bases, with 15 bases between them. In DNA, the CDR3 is TGCAGCGTTGTTGGCCTCATTGCGGACAATGAGCAGTTCTTC. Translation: CSVVGLIADNEQFF.

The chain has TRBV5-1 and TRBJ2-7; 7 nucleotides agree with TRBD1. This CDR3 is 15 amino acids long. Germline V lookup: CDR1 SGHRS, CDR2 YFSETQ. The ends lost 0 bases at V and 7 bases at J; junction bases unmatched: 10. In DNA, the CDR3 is TGCGCCAGCAGCTTGGATCCGTACAGGGGTGAAGAGCAGTACTTC. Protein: CASSLDPYRGEEQYF.

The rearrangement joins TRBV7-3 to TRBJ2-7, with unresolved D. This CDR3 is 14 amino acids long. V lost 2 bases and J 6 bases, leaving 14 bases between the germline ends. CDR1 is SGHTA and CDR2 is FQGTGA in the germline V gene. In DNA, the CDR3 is TGTGCCAGCAGCTTAGACGCGGAGACGGGCGAGCAGTACTTC. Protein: CASSLDAETGEQYF. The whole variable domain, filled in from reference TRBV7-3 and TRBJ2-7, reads GAGVSQTPSNKVTEKGKYVELRCDPISGHTALYWYRQSLGQGPEFLIYFQGTGAADDSGLPNDRFFAVRPEGSVSTLKIQRTERGDSAVYLCASSLDAETGEQYFGPGTRLTVT.

CDR3: CASRLDRGTNQPQHF. As DNA, the CDR3 is TGTGCCAGCAGGTTGGACAGGGGTACCAATCAGCCCCAGCATTTT. The chain joins TRBV2 to TRBJ1-5; TRBD1 matches 9 bases. The CDR3 has 15 residues. Trimming took 6 bases from V and 3 from J; bases not matched to a gene: 6. The V gene's germline CDR1 is SNHLY and CDR2 FYNNEI.

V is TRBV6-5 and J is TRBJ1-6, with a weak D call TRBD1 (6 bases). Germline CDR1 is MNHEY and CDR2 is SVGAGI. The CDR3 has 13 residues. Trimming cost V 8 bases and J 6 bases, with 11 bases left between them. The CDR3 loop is CASVDSLNSPLHF. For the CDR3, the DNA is TGTGCCAGCGTGGACAGCCTTAATTCACCCCTCCACTTT.

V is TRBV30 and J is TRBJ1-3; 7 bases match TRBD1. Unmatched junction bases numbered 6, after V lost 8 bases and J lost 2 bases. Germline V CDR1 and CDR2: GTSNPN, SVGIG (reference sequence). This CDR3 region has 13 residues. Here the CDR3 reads CALDRVTGNTIYF. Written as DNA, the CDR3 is TGTGCCCTCGACAGGGTGACTGGAAACACCATATATTTT.

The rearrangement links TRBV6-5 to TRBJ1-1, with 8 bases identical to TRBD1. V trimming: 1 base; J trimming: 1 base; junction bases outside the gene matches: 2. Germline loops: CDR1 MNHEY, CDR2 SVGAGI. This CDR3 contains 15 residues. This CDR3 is CASSYFGQGNTEAFF. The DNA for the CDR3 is TGTGCCAGCAGTTACTTTGGACAGGGGAACACTGAAGCTTTCTTT.

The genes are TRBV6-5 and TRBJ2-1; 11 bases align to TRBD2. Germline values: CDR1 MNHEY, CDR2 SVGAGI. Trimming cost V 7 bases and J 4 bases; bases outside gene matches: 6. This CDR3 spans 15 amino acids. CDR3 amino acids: CASTRLAGTYNEQFF. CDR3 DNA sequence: TGTGCCAGCACGAGACTAGCGGGGACTTACAATGAGCAGTTCTTC.

Here the CDR3 reads CASSQGLSQGNTEAFF. CDR3 nucleotide sequence: TGCGCCAGCAGCCAAGGGCTTAGCCAGGGGAACACTGAAGCTTTCTTT. V is TRBV4-3 and J is TRBJ1-1, with D possibly being TRBD1 (5 bases). Trimming shortened V by 1 base and J by 1 base, and 13 bases separated the two germline ends. Germline CDR1 and CDR2: LGHNA and YSLEER. CDR3 size: 16 residues.

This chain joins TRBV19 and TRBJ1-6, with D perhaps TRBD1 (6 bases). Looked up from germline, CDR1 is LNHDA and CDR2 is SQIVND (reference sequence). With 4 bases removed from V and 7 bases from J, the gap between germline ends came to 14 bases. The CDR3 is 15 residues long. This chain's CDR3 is CASSSVEGVNSPLHF. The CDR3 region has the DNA TGTGCCAGTAGTAGCGTAGAGGGGGTAAATTCACCCCTCCACTTT.